These 19 T cell receptor beta chains were all obtained from the same sample, sequenced in a study of cytomegalovirus exposure and HLA in healthy donors. The table came from immunoSEQ multiplex PCR; TCRdb's copy has only in-frame clones and leaves some out. The sample yields 170,000 or so clones, 75% to 90% seen once. Sequencing was done on a sample of PBMCs. The receptors come from a man in his late teens or twenties in good health and CMV-seropositive.

In its sample, this clone was seen a few times. The V gene is TRBV7-9, the J gene TRBJ1-2, with D tentatively TRBD1 (5 bases). Germline CDR1 and CDR2: SEHNR and FQNEAQ (reference sequence). Trimming stripped 1 base from V and 4 bases from J, with 7 bases between. This CDR3 region has 13 residues. DNA for the CDR3: TGTGCCAGCAGCTTAGACAGGCCCTATGGCTACACCTTC. It yields the protein CASSLDRPYGYTF.

A single count supports this clone. This chain joins TRBV6-1 and TRBJ2-7; 8 bases align to TRBD1. The CDR3 runs 17 residues. The ends lost 4 bases at V and 12 bases at J; junction bases unmatched: 23. Germline CDR1 MNHNS, CDR2 SASEGT. CDR3 sequence: CASSVFDLSKQGGGRYF. The CDR3 nucleotides read TGTGCCAGCAGTGTTTTTGATTTGTCCAAACAGGGGGGTGGGAGGTACTTC.

The gene calls are TRBV7-8 and TRBJ1-1; the D gene is possibly TRBD1 (6 bases). Germline V gene sequence: CDR1 SGHVS, CDR2 FQNEAQ. The germline V and J ends were trimmed by 4 bases and 0 bases, with 9 bases remaining between them. This CDR3 has 14 residues. The CDR3 DNA sequence: TGTGCCAGCAGCTCGGACAGAGTGAACACTGAAGCTTTCTTT. As protein: CASSSDRVNTEAFF.

The gene calls are TRBV19 and TRBJ1-5; 7 bases line up with TRBD1. V shed 8 bases and J 9 bases; nucleotides not matched to a gene: 16. The CDR3 runs to 15 residues. CDR1 and CDR2 (germline): LNHDA, SQIVND (reference sequence). Here the CDR3 DNA reads TGTGCCAGTGGGGGACAGAACACTTATGTCGGGCCCCAGCATTTT. The encoded protein is CASGGQNTYVGPQHF.

The J gene is TRBJ2-7, the V gene TRBV5-6, with D possibly being TRBD1 (5 bases). V was shortened by 3 bases and J by 5 bases, with 12 bases between the two germline ends. Germline assignment: CDR1 SGHDT and CDR2 YYEEEE. The CDR3 covers 13 residues. CDR3 region: CASSYQGKNEQYF. The CDR3 nucleotides are TGTGCCAGCAGCTATCAGGGAAAAAACGAGCAGTACTTC.

The chain joins TRBV18 to TRBJ1-2; 7 bases agree with TRBD1. The length of the CDR3 is 15 residues. The germline V gene has CDR1 KGHSH and CDR2 LQKENI. V shed 4 bases and J 3 bases; nucleotides not matched to a gene: 8. In DNA, the CDR3 is TGTGCCAGCTCACGGGCAGGGGGTACGGACTATGGCTACACCTTC. It specifies CASSRAGGTDYGYTF. Drawing the rest from reference TRBV18 and TRBJ1-2, the complete variable domain is NAGVMQNPRHLVRRRGQEARLRCSPMKGHSHVYWYRQLPEEGLKFMVYLQKENIIDESGMPKERFSAEFPKEGPSILRIQQVVRGDSAAYFCASSRAGGTDYGYTFGSGTRLTVV.

The CDR3 DNA reads as TGTGCCAGTAGTAGGGCGCTTCGTTACAGGGGGAGGACTGAAGCTTTCTTT. It codes for CASSRALRYRGRTEAFF. The chain employs TRBV19 and TRBJ1-1; TRBD1 matches at 8 bases. There are 17 residues in the CDR3. The germline V gene has CDR1 LNHDA and CDR2 SQIVND (reference sequence). V shed 4 bases, J shed 5 bases, and the junction held 15 bases outside the gene matches.

The genes are TRBV6-5 and TRBJ1-2; perhaps TRBD1 as D (6 bases). Germline V gene lookup returns CDR1 MNHEY and CDR2 SVGAGI. The V gene lost 2 bases and the J gene lost 6 bases, with 19 bases spanning the gap. The CDR3 covers 16 residues. CDR3 sequence: CASSYDEQGRTNGYTF. DNA of the CDR3: TGTGCCAGCAGTTACGATGAACAGGGAAGGACGAATGGCTACACCTTC.

The chain combines TRBV7-2 with TRBJ2-3; TRBD2 might be the D (7 bases). This CDR3 comprises 17 residues. Germline CDR1 SGHTA, CDR2 FQGNSA. Deletions cut 2 bases from V and 4 bases from J, with 19 bases between. In DNA, the CDR3 is TGTGCCAGCAGCTTATCCGGGGGGAGGGGGGCGGCAGATACGCAGTATTTT. As protein: CASSLSGGRGAADTQYF. Filled out from reference TRBV7-2 and TRBJ2-3, the complete variable domain reads GAGVSQSPSNKVTEKGKDVELRCDPISGHTALYWYRQSLGQGLEFLIYFQGNSAPDKSGLPSDRFSAERTGGSVSTLTIQRTQQEDSAVYLCASSLSGGRGAADTQYFGPGTRLTVL.

The chain recombines TRBV6-1 with TRBJ2-3; D remains unclear. Looked up from germline, CDR1 is MNHNS and CDR2 is SASEGT. There are 12 residues in the CDR3. Trimming took 5 bases from V and 5 from J, leaving 8 bases between them. In nucleotides, the CDR3 is TGTGCCAGCAGTTCTGAGAGAGATACGCAGTATTTT. Its translation: CASSSERDTQYF.

The rearrangement links TRBV6-5 to TRBJ1-2; 7 bases line up with TRBD1. Losses at the gene ends were 4 bases for V and 8 bases for J; bases not matched to a gene: 7. CDR1 and CDR2 from the germline V gene are MNHEY and SVGAGI. The CDR3 runs 13 residues. CDR3 region: CASSFDRERGYTF. The DNA of the CDR3 is TGTGCCAGCAGTTTCGACAGGGAGCGAGGCTACACCTTC.

The V call is TRBV28, the J call TRBJ1-5; D possibly corresponds to TRBD1 (6 bases). Germline CDR1 and CDR2: MDHEN and SYDVKM. V lost 2 bases and J 7 bases, leaving 15 bases between the germline ends. The CDR3 covers 15 residues. Written as DNA, the CDR3 is TGTGCCAGCAGTTTAGTAGGGCAGGGGTGGCAGCCCCAGCATTTT. It codes for CASSLVGQGWQPQHF.

V and J are TRBV5-4 and TRBJ2-7; 12 nucleotides align to TRBD2. V gave up 4 bases and J gave up 2 bases; unmatched junction bases: 4. This CDR3 has 15 amino acids. Germline V lookup: CDR1 SGHNT, CDR2 YYREEE (reference sequence). CDR3 amino acids: CASSLAGGATYEQYF. The CDR3, as DNA: TGTGCCAGCAGCCTAGCGGGAGGGGCGACCTACGAGCAGTACTTC.

The V and J genes are TRBV9 and TRBJ2-1; TRBD2 agrees at 8 bases. Unmatched junction bases numbered 4, after V lost 0 bases and J lost 8 bases. The germline gives CDR1 SGDLS, CDR2 YYNGEE. The CDR3 has 14 amino acids. CDR3 protein: CASSVAGSGDEQFF. The CDR3 nucleotides read TGTGCCAGCAGCGTAGCTGGTAGCGGGGATGAGCAGTTCTTC. The complete variable domain, with remaining parts taken from reference TRBV9 and TRBJ2-1, reads DSGVTQTPKHLITATGQRVTLRCSPRSGDLSVYWYQQSLDQGLQFLIQYYNGEERAKGNILERFSAQQFPDLHSELNLSSLELGDSALYFCASSVAGSGDEQFFGPGTRLTVL.

This chain uses TRBV28 with TRBJ2-7; D may be TRBD1 (7 bases). The CDR3 has 18 amino acids. The germline V gene encodes CDR1 MDHEN and CDR2 SYDVKM. V was cut by 4 bases and J by 2 bases, with 24 bases left in between. The CDR3 sequence is CASSSLGGSGTAPYEQYF. The CDR3 bases are TGTGCCAGCAGTTCGTTGGGGGGCTCAGGGACAGCACCCTACGAGCAGTACTTC.

J is TRBJ2-4 and V is TRBV19; 15 positions match TRBD2. This CDR3 has 15 residues. V lost 10 bases and J lost 6; bases outside the gene matches: 7. Germline V lookup: CDR1 LNHDA, CDR2 SQIVND (reference sequence). The CDR3 DNA follows: TGTGCCACCGGACTAGCGGGAGGGCTGGGAAACATTCAGTACTTC. Its protein is CATGLAGGLGNIQYF.

The CDR3 here is CASSFSFSSGANVLTF. As DNA, the CDR3 is TGTGCCAGCAGTTTCTCCTTCTCCTCTGGGGCCAACGTCCTGACTTTC. This chain links TRBV27 with TRBJ2-6; D not certain. Between the trimmed V and J ends, which lost 3 bases and 0 bases, there was a span of 9 bases. Germline V gene data show CDR1 as MNHEY and CDR2 as SMNVEV (reference sequence). This CDR3 has 16 residues.

The genes are TRBV5-5 and TRBJ1-5; the D is unclear. V was pared by 0 bases and J by 0 bases, with 10 bases between. Germline CDR1 is SGHKS and CDR2 is YYEKEE (reference sequence). The CDR3 loop spans 16 amino acids. This CDR3 reads CASSLAPVYSNQPQHF. The CDR3 nucleotides read TGTGCCAGCAGCTTGGCGCCGGTTTATAGCAATCAGCCCCAGCATTTT. The variable domain in full, with the rest retrieved from reference TRBV5-5 and TRBJ1-5, is DAGVTQSPTHLIKTRGQQVTLRCSPISGHKSVSWYQQVLGQGPQFIFQYYEKEERGRGNFPDRFSARQFPNYSSELNVNALLLGDSALYLCASSLAPVYSNQPQHFGDGTRLSIL.

J is TRBJ2-7 and V is TRBV7-8; TRBD2 agrees at 8 bases. The V segment lost 5 bases and the J segment 3 bases; nucleotides outside the gene matches: 6. The germline gives CDR1 SGHVS, CDR2 FQNEAQ. The CDR3 is 14 residues long. CDR3 coding DNA: TGTGCCAGCAGCCGGGAGGGACAATTCTACGAGCAGTACTTC. Translated: CASSREGQFYEQYF.